This note documents a single T cell receptor beta chain sequence. Its cognate antigen is unknown. This sample is part of a study of cytomegalovirus exposure and HLA in healthy donors. The overall study: Samples from HLA-typed donors yielded about 80 million unique TCRs in an early data release.

60 Vbeta and 13 Jbeta primers were used in PCR. Produced via immunoSEQ multiplex PCR; TCRdb's table is partial and in-frame only. The sample comprises some 150,000 clones, around 68% of which are singletons, and less than 3% rests with the top ten. Study-wide results and caveats: The authors enumerated over 150 TCR beta chains as linked to cytomegalovirus. The authors excluded some V segments, including TRBV6-2 and TRBV6-3, as indistinguishable. A link between a missense DCLRE1C variant and TCR beta V- and J-gene trimming emerged from a later analysis.

CDR1 is MNHNS, CDR2 SASEGT, per germline. The CDR3 sequence is 13 residues long. Trimming shortened V by 11 bases and J by 0 bases, and 14 bases separated the two germline ends. The receptor was derived from a man aged 40-49 years in good health and CMV-seronegative. Material: PBMCs. The J gene is TRBJ2-7, the V gene TRBV6-1; a weak D match, TRBD1 (5 bases). The CDR3 DNA reads as TGTGCCTCTGAACGACAGAGCTCCTACGAGCAGTACTTC. Amino acids: CASERQSSYEQYF.